A single sample is the source of the 5 T cell receptor gamma chains below, sequenced in a study of Vδ1+ human thymocytes. Sequences come from RNA converted to cDNA by reverse transcription. The CDR3 regions were amplified by multiplex PCR from V-gene primers to a constant-region primer. TCRdb reran clone calling via CATT on the multiplex PCR reads. The sample shows about 36,000 gamma-chain clones, about 19% of them seen only once. Antigen specificity for these receptors is unknown. Notes on the study in general: In the thymus, TRG and TRD repertoires looked highly polyclonal with Gaussian CDR3 lengths.

Material for sequencing was Vdelta1+ gamma-delta thymocytes from the thymus. As to subset: FACS-sorted CD3+ TCRalphabeta- TCRVdelta1+ TCRVdelta2- thymocytes. These receptors originate from a girl less than two years old who had congenital heart surgery.

The table lists this clone with a few counts. The rearrangement joins TRGV3 to TRGJ1 or TRGJ2. This CDR3 contains 15 residues. Unmatched junction bases numbered 10, after V lost 0 bases and J lost 5 bases. Germline V lookup: CDR1 VTNTFY, CDR2 YDVSTARD (reference sequence). The CDR3 region has the DNA TGTGCCACCTGGGACAGGCCCTACCCACATTATAAGAAACTCTTT. Its protein is CATWDRPYPHYKKLF.

The gene calls are TRGV8 and TRGJ1 or TRGJ2. Looked up from germline, CDR1 is VENAVY and CDR2 is YDSYNSRV. J was trimmed by 6 bases and V by 3 bases; bases with no gene match: 5. This CDR3 contains 12 residues. The CDR3 loop is CATWDLLYKKLF. The CDR3 nucleotides read TGTGCCACCTGGGATCTGCTTTATAAGAAACTCTTT.

The J gene is TRGJ1 or TRGJ2, the V gene TRGV9. CDR3 length equals 14 residues. V was pared by 2 bases and J by 2 bases, with 6 bases of the junction left unmatched. Germline lookup yields CDR1 GITISATS and CDR2 ISYDGTV (reference sequence). CDR3 loop: CALWEAPDYYKKLF. The CDR3 coding sequence is TGTGCCTTGTGGGAGGCCCCCGATTATTATAAGAAACTCTTT.

A remark on this clone: Other DNA sequences in this sample translate to the same CDR3. V is TRGV3 and J is TRGJ1 or TRGJ2. After removal of 1 base from V and 0 bases from J, the junction contained 6 bases not matched to a gene. Per germline, CDR1 VTNTFY and CDR2 YDVSTARD (reference sequence). CDR3 length: 15 residues. Here the CDR3 DNA reads TGTGCCACCTGGGACAGCCCTACGAATTATTATAAGAAACTCTTT. Amino acid sequence: CATWDSPTNYYKKLF.

V gene TRGV4 combines with J gene TRGJ1 or TRGJ2. Germline V gene data show CDR1 as EGSTGY and CDR2 as YDSYTSSV. V lost 3 bases, J lost 3 bases, and 8 bases stayed unmatched. The length of the CDR3 is 14 residues. The chain's CDR3 is CATWDCRSYYKKLF. CDR3 sequence (DNA): TGTGCCACCTGGGATTGCCGAAGTTATTATAAGAAACTCTTT.